This TCR beta chain was observed in a study of technical replicates of blood from a handful of donors. Some clones are missing from TCRdb's copy, which holds only in-frame ones; the method was immunoSEQ multiplex PCR. The repertoire has 65,000 to 95,000 clones, 94% of them found once; the top ten carry about 0.39%. CDR1 SGHRS and CDR2 YFSETQ come from the germline V gene. V gave up 3 bases and J gave up 0 bases; unmatched junction bases: 2. This CDR3 comprises 15 residues. V is TRBV5-1 and J is TRBJ2-1; 8 nucleotides match TRBD1. The receptor comes from a human donor in good health. What was sequenced was T cells isolated from PBMCs. The CDR3 here is CASSWTGSSYNEQFF. The CDR3 DNA follows: TGCGCCAGCAGCTGGACAGGGAGCTCCTACAATGAGCAGTTCTTC.